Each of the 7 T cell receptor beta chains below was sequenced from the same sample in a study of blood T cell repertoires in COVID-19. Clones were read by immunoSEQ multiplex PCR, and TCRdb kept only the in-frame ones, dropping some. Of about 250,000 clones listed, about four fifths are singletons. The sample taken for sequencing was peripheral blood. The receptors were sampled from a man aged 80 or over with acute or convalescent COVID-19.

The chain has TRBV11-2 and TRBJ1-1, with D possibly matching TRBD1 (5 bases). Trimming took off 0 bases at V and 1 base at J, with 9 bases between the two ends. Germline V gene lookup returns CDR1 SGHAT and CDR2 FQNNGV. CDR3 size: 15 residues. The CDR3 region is CASSLDGQGNTEAFF. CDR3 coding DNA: TGTGCCAGCAGCTTAGATGGGCAGGGGAACACTGAAGCTTTCTTT.

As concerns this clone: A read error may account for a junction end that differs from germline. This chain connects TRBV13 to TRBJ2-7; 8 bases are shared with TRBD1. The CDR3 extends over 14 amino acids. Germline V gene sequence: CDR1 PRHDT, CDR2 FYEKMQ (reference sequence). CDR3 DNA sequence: TGTGCCAGCAGCCTCCGGACAGGGCGCCCCTCGGACCACTTC. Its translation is CASSLRTGRPSDHF.

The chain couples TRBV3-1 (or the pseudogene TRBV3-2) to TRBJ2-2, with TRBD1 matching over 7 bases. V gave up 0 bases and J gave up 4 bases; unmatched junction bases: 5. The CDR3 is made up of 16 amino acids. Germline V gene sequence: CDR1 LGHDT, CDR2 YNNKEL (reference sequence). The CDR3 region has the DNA TGTGCCAGCAGCCAAGAGCTGACAGGGTCCACCGGGGAGCTGTTTTTT. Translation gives CASSQELTGSTGELFF.

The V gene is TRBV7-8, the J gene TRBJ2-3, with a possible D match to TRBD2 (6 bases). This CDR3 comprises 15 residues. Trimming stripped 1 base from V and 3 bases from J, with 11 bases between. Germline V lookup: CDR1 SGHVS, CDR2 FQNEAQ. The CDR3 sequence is CASSLDPGRTDTQYF. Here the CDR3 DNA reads TGTGCCAGCAGCTTAGACCCGGGGAGGACAGATACGCAGTATTTT.

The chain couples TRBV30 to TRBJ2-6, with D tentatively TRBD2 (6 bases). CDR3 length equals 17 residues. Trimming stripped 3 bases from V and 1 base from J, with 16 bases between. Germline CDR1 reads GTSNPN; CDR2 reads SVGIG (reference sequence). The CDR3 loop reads CAWRRGRTISGANVLTF. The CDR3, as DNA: TGTGCCTGGAGGCGGGGACGGACCATATCTGGGGCCAACGTCCTGACTTTC.

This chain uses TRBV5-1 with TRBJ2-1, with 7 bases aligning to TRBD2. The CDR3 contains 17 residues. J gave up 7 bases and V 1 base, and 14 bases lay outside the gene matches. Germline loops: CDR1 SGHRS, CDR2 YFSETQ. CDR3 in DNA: TGCGCCAGCAGCTTGCCGTGGGAGGGTTTAGTCTCGAATGAGCAGTTCTTC. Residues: CASSLPWEGLVSNEQFF.

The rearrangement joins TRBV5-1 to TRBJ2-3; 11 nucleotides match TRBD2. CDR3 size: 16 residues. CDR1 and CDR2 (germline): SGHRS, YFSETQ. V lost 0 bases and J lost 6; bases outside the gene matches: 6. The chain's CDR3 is CASSLDASGRSDTQYF. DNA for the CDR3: TGCGCCAGCAGCTTGGATGCTAGCGGGAGGAGTGATACGCAGTATTTT.